One sample yielded the 11 T cell receptor beta chains listed below, sequenced in a study of T cells after yellow fever vaccination. In TCRdb, the 5' RACE reads were re-called with MiXCR into one record per CDR3 protein. The sample has approximately 130,000 distinct CDR3 sequences, 15% seen once. The sample in question was CD8+ T cells sorted from PBMCs, obtained 5 days after the yellow fever booster vaccination. The receptors stem from a man between 18 and 29 years old who received the YFV17D yellow fever vaccine.

V and J are TRBV4-3 and TRBJ2-2, with unresolved D. Trimming stripped 1 base from V and 0 bases from J, with 15 bases between. The CDR3 has 18 amino acids. Germline loops: CDR1 LGHNA, CDR2 YSLEER. CDR3 bases: TGCGCCAGCAGCCAAGGGGCTTTTAGGGAATCGAACACCGGGGAGCTGTTTTTT. This gives the protein CASSQGAFRESNTGELFF.

This clonotype was found a few times. The chain recombines TRBV3-1 with TRBJ1-2; the D is unclear. This CDR3 is built from 13 residues. CDR1 and CDR2 from the germline V gene are LGHDT and YNNKEL (reference sequence). Trimming removed 0 bases from V and 2 bases from J, with 4 bases in between. The CDR3 loop is CASSQDKNYGYTF. Written as DNA, the CDR3 is TGTGCCAGCAGCCAAGATAAAAACTATGGCTACACCTTC. The full variable domain, its missing parts supplied by reference TRBV3-1 and TRBJ1-2, is DTAVSQTPKYLVTQMGNDKSIKCEQNLGHDTMYWYKQDSKKFLKIMFSYNNKELIINETVPNRFSPKSPDKAHLNLHINSLELGDSAVYFCASSQDKNYGYTFGSGTRLTVV.

This clonotype occurred many times. The V gene is TRBV27, the J gene TRBJ2-7; 9 nucleotides match TRBD2. This CDR3 comprises 14 residues. CDR1 and CDR2 (germline): MNHEY, SMNVEV (reference sequence). J lost 2 bases, V lost 2 bases, and 1 base had no gene match. The CDR3 reads CASSLAGGPYEQYF. CDR3 DNA sequence: TGTGCCAGCAGTTTAGCGGGGGGGCCCTACGAGCAGTACTTC.

The chain uses TRBV7-9 and TRBJ2-7; D perhaps matches TRBD1 (6 bases). Germline CDR1 and CDR2: SEHNR and FQNEAQ (reference sequence). The CDR3 is 13 amino acids. Trimming took off 5 bases at V and 2 bases at J, with 10 bases between the two ends. The CDR3 loop is CASSPGQTYEQYV. The DNA of the CDR3 is TGTGCCAGCAGCCCTGGACAGACCTACGAGCAGTACGTC.

This chain links TRBV19 with TRBJ2-7; no clear D gene. The germline CDR1 and CDR2 sequences are LNHDA and SQIVND (reference sequence). V lost 5 bases and J 2 bases, leaving 13 bases between the germline ends. The CDR3 runs to 14 residues. As DNA, the CDR3 is TGTGCCAGTAGTCCAACCCCTGGTCCCTACGAGCAGTACTTC. This codes for CASSPTPGPYEQYF.

This clonotype came up a few times. The chain carries TRBV27 and TRBJ2-1; D not certain. Trimming left V 8 bases short and J 10 bases short, with 15 bases between. The length of the CDR3 is 12 residues. CDR1 and CDR2 (germline): MNHEY, SMNVEV (reference sequence). The CDR3 region is CASSVAAWEQFF. In DNA form, the CDR3 reads TGTGCCAGCTCCGTGGCGGCCTGGGAGCAGTTCTTC.

This sequence joins TRBV6-1 and TRBJ1-2; the D gene is possibly TRBD1 (6 bases). V dropped 6 bases and J dropped 3 bases, with 17 bases sitting between them. Germline CDR1 is MNHNS and CDR2 is SASEGT. The CDR3 length is 15 residues. This chain's CDR3 is CASSSPGASDYGYTF. The CDR3 nucleotides read TGTGCCAGCAGCTCCCCGGGGGCCTCTGACTATGGCTACACCTTC.

This clonotype appeared a few times. The chain links TRBV30 to TRBJ2-7; 7 nucleotides match TRBD1. The V gene's germline CDR1 is GTSNPN and CDR2 SVGIG (reference sequence). V gave up 4 bases and J gave up 4 bases; unmatched junction bases: 16. CDR3 length: 16 amino acids. The chain's CDR3 is CAWTSHRDSSRYEQYF. The DNA of the CDR3 is TGTGCCTGGACCTCTCACCGGGACAGTAGCCGATACGAGCAGTACTTC.

This clonotype was found many times. The chain links TRBV7-2 to TRBJ2-3; D is possibly TRBD2 (6 bases). Trimming left V 1 base short and J 1 base short, with 12 bases between. Germline CDR1 SGHTA, CDR2 FQGNSA. CDR3 size: 16 residues. The CDR3 sequence: CASSLGSSVGTDTQYF. The CDR3 DNA reads TGTGCCAGCAGCTTAGGATCTAGCGTCGGCACAGATACGCAGTATTTT.

This clonotype was counted a few times. The CDR3 loop is CASSPDRGLRTDTQYF. As DNA, the CDR3 is TGCGCCAGCAGCCCTGACAGGGGGCTTAGAACAGATACGCAGTATTTT. This chain links TRBV5-1 with TRBJ2-3, with 10 bases fitting TRBD1. The length of the CDR3 is 16 residues. V lost 4 bases, J lost 3 bases, and 8 bases stayed unmatched. Germline CDR1 is SGHRS and CDR2 is YFSETQ.

V and J are TRBV12-5 and TRBJ2-2; D is possibly TRBD2 (5 bases). Trimming removed 3 bases from V and 7 bases from J, with 18 bases in between. This CDR3 is built from 16 residues. Germline V gene sequence: CDR1 LGHNT, CDR2 FRNRAP. CDR3 in amino acids: CASGFLLTRGHGELFF. The CDR3 DNA reads as TGTGCTAGTGGTTTCCTCCTCACTAGAGGGCACGGGGAGCTGTTTTTT. The complete variable domain, with remaining parts taken from reference TRBV12-5 and TRBJ2-2, reads DARVTQTPRHKVTEMGQEVTMRCQPILGHNTVFWYRQTMMQGLELLAYFRNRAPLDDSGMPKDRFSAEMPDATLATLKIQPSEPRDSAVYFCASGFLLTRGHGELFFGEGSRLTVL.